The sequence of this TCR beta chain was determined in a study of T cells in Graves' hyperthyroidism and ophthalmopathy. Many counts were recorded for this clonotype. What was amplified from RNA transcripts were TCR beta CDR3 regions. With the HTBI primer set, the TCR CDR3 went through a first round of RT-PCR. From the multiplex PCR reads, TCRdb called clonotypes with MiXCR, one entry per CDR3 protein. Here the sample spans around 440,000 distinct CDR3 sequences, 15% to 19% being singletons. The V and J ends lost 7 bases and 1 base respectively, with 15 bases between them. Germline lookup yields CDR1 MNHNS and CDR2 SASEGT. This CDR3 contains 15 residues.

This rearrangement joins TRBV6-1 to TRBJ2-3; either TRBD1 or TRBD2 may fit D (6 bases each). Sequenced input: blood. The clonotype originates from a woman aged 18-29 years with Graves' hyperthyroidism. The CDR3 sequence is CASTRSGARTDTQYF. The CDR3 DNA is TGTGCCAGCACTCGCTCGGGGGCGCGCACAGATACGCAGTATTTT.